This TCR beta chain was recovered during a study of technical replicates of blood from a few donors. The length of the CDR3 is 16 residues. Germline CDR1 is MGHRA and CDR2 is YSYEKL. Deletions cut 3 bases from V and 2 bases from J, with 11 bases between. Repertoires were generated with immunoSEQ multiplex PCR, while TCRdb's copy carries only in-frame clones and drops some. The sample lists roughly 62,000 clones; about 95% were seen once. The V gene is TRBV4-1, the J gene TRBJ2-6; tentatively, D is TRBD1 (6 bases). The receptor comes from a human donor in good health. Some clones in this sample may be carry-over from other donors' samples. The sample taken for sequencing was PBMCs. CDR3 DNA: TGCGCCAGCAGCCACCCAGGGGATCCTGGGGCCAACGTCCTGACTTTC. This codes for CASSHPGDPGANVLTF.